The present entry profiles one T cell receptor (beta chain) with its context. Its target is not known. This record belongs to a study of cytomegalovirus exposure and HLA in healthy donors. Study results and limitations: Most of the CMV-associated TCR beta chains (in a later analysis) appeared to be HLA-restricted. Reported results showed that the classifier diagnosed cytomegalovirus status with high specificity and sensitivity. Confirmation was obtained in vitro that a few CMV-associated chains are specific for CMV antigens.

Use of 60 Vbeta and 13 Jbeta primers characterized the PCR. Method: immunoSEQ multiplex PCR; TCRdb's copy keeps in-frame clones and lacks some. The sample records tens of thousands of clones, about three quarters being singletons. The germline V gene encodes CDR1 SNHLY and CDR2 FYNNEI. V was pared by 2 bases and J by 0 bases, with 14 bases between. The CDR3 has 17 residues. The chain employs TRBV2 and TRBJ1-5, with D tentatively TRBD1 (6 bases). The source of this sequence is a male donor in good health and CMV-seropositive. The sequencing input was PBMCs. DNA of the CDR3: TGTGCCAGCAGTGAAAAAGCAGGGGCCGGTAGCAATCAGCCCCAGCATTTT. Its protein is CASSEKAGAGSNQPQHF.